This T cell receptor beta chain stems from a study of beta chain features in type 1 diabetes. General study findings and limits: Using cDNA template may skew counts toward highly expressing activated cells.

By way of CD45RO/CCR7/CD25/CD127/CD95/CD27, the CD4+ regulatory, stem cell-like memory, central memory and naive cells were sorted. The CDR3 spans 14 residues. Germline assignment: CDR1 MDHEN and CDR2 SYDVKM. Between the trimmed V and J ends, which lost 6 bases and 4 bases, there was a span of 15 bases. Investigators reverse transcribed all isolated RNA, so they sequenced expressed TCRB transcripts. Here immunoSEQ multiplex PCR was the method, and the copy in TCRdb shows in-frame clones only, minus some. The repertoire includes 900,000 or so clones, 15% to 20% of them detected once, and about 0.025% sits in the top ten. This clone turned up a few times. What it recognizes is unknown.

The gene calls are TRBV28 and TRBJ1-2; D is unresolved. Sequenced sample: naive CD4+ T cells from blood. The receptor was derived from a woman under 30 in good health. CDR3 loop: CASRPTGSLYGYTF. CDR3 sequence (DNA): TGTGCCAGCAGGCCCACGGGTTCCCTCTATGGCTACACCTTC.